The T cell receptor beta chain under discussion was sequenced for a study of cytomegalovirus exposure and HLA in healthy donors. V was clipped by 9 bases and J by 0 bases, with 14 bases between them. Per germline, CDR1 MDHEN and CDR2 SYDVKM. The CDR3 length is 15 residues. The PCR made use of 60 Vbeta and 13 Jbeta primers. Generated by immunoSEQ multiplex PCR, the TCRdb table keeps only in-frame clones and is missing some. The sample carries about 140,000 clones, 80% recorded once. Comments on this clone: Its antigen is not known.

Study conclusions and caveats: Further analysis, carried out later, found HLA-associated TCR beta chains more clonally expanded than equally common other chains. Earlier analysis looked at TCR beta V segments, and most were productive about 90% or about 30% of the time.

The sequence derives from a man in his fifties or sixties in good health and CMV-seronegative. What was sequenced was PBMCs. This chain links TRBV28 with TRBJ1-4; TRBD1 is a possible D gene (6 bases). The CDR3: CASRDTAATNEKLFF. The CDR3, as DNA: TGTGCCAGTCGGGACACGGCAGCAACTAATGAAAAACTGTTTTTT. Supplemented by reference TRBV28 and TRBJ1-4, the full variable domain reads DVKVTQSSRYLVKRTGEKVFLECVQDMDHENMFWYRQDPGLGLRLIYFSYDVKMKEKGDIPEGYSVSREKKERFSLILESASTNQTSMYLCASRDTAATNEKLFFGSGTQLSVL.